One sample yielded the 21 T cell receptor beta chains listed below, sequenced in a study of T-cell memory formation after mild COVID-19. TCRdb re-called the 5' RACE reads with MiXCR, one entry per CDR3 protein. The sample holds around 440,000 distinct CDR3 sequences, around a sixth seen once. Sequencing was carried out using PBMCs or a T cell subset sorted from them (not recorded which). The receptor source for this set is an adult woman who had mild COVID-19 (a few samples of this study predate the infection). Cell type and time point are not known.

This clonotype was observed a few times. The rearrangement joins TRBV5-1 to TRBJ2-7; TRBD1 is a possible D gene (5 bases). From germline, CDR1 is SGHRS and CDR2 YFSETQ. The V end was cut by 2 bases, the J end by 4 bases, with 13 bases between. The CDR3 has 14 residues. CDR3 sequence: CASSLQAGEYEQYF. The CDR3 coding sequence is TGCGCCAGCAGCTTACAGGCAGGAGAGTACGAGCAGTACTTC.

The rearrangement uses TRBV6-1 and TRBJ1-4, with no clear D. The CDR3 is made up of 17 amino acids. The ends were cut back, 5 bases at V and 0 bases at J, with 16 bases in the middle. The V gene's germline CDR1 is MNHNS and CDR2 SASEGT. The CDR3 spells CASSRHLRSATNEKLFF. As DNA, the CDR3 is TGTGCCAGCAGTCGACACCTACGTTCCGCAACTAATGAAAAACTGTTTTTT.

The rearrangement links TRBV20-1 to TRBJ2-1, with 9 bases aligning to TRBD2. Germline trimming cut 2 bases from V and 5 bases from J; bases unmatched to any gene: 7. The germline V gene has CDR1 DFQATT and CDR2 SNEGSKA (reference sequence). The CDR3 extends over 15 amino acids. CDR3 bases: TGCAGTGCTAGAAAGGGACTAGCCCGCAACAATGAGCAGTTCTTC. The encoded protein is CSARKGLARNNEQFF.

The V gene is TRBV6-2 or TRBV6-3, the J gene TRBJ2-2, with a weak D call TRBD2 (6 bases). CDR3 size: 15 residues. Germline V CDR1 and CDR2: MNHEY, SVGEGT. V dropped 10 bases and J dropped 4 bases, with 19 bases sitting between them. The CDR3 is CATAYRDLSTGELFF. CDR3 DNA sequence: TGTGCCACAGCGTACCGGGACTTGAGCACCGGGGAGCTGTTTTTT.

The chain's CDR3 is CASSQRLAGYQETQYF. The CDR3 DNA reads as TGTGCCAGCAGCCAACGACTAGCGGGGTACCAAGAGACCCAGTACTTC. The V gene is TRBV5-6, the J gene TRBJ2-5; TRBD2 aligns across 11 bases. Looked up from germline, CDR1 is SGHDT and CDR2 is YYEEEE. The CDR3 runs 16 residues. V was pared by 4 bases and J by 0 bases, with 5 bases of the junction left unmatched.

CDR3 amino acids: CASSWGPEGYTF. In DNA, the CDR3 is TGTGCCAGCAGCTGGGGGCCGGAGGGCTACACCTTC. The chain combines TRBV7-9 with TRBJ1-2; TRBD1 might be the D (6 bases). Germline-derived CDR1 and CDR2 are SEHNR and FQNEAQ (reference sequence). CDR3 size: 12 residues. V was pared by 4 bases and J by 8 bases, with 11 bases between. The complete variable domain, with remaining parts taken from reference TRBV7-9 and TRBJ1-2, reads DTGVSQNPRHKITKRGQNVTFRCDPISEHNRLYWYRQTLGQGPEFLTYFQNEAQLEKSRLLSDRFSAERPKGSFSTLEIQRTEQGDSAMYLCASSWGPEGYTFGSGTRLTVV.

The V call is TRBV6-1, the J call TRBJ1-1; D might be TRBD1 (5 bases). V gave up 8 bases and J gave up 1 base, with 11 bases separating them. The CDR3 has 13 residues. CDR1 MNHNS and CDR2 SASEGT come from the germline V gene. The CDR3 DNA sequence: TGTGCCAGCCGGGGACGCGAGAACACTGAAGCTTTCTTT. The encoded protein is CASRGRENTEAFF.

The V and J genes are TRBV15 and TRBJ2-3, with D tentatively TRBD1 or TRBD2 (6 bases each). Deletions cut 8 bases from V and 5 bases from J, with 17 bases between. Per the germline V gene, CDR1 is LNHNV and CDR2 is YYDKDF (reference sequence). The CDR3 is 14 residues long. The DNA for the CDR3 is TGTGCCACCTCGACTCCGGGGGCGGAAGATACGCAGTATTTT. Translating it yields CATSTPGAEDTQYF.

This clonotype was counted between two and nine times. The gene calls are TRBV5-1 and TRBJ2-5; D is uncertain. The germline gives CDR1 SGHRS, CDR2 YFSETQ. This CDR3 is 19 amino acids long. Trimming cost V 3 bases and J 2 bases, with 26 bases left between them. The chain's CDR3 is CASSSPNMTRRSWQETQYF. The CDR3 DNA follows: TGCGCCAGCAGCTCGCCAAACATGACGCGCCGAAGTTGGCAAGAGACCCAGTACTTC.

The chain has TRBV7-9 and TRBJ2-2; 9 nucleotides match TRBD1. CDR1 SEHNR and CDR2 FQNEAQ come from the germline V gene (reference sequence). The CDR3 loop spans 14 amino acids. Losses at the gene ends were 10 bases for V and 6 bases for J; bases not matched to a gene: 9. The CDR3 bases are TGTGCCACCAGGACAGGGGACGCCGCCGGGGAGCTGTTTTTT. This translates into CATRTGDAAGELFF.

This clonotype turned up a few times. CDR3: CASSKGLAGVRADTQYF. The CDR3 nucleotides are TGTGCCAGCAGCAAAGGACTAGCGGGAGTACGGGCAGATACGCAGTATTTT. This chain uses TRBV3-1 with TRBJ2-3; 13 bases are a match to TRBD2. Per the germline V gene, CDR1 is LGHDT and CDR2 is YNNKEL (reference sequence). The trim removed 5 bases at V and 4 bases at J, leaving 9 bases unmatched. The CDR3 runs to 17 residues.

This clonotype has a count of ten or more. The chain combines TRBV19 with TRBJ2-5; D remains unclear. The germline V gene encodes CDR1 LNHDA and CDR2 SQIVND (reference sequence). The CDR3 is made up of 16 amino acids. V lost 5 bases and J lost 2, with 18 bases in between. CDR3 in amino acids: CASSVGRLNLQETQYF. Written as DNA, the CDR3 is TGTGCCAGTAGTGTGGGCCGGCTCAACTTACAAGAGACCCAGTACTTC. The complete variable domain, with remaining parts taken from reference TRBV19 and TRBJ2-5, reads DGGITQSPKYLFRKEGQNVTLSCEQNLNHDAMYWYRQDPGQGLRLIYYSQIVNDFQKGDIAEGYSVSREKKESFPLTVTSAQKNPTAFYLCASSVGRLNLQETQYFGPGTRLLVL.

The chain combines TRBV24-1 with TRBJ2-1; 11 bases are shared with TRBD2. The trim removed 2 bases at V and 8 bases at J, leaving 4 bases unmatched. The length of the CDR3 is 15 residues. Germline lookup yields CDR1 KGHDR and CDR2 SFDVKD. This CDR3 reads CATSDSSGRTDEQFF. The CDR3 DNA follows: TGTGCCACCAGTGATTCTAGCGGGAGGACGGATGAGCAGTTCTTC.

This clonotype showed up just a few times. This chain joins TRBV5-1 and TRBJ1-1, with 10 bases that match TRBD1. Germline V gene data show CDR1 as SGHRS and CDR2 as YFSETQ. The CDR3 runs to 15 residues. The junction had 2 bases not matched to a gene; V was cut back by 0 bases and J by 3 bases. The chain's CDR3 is CASSLAGQGDTEAFF. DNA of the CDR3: TGCGCCAGCAGCTTGGCCGGACAGGGGGACACTGAAGCTTTCTTT.

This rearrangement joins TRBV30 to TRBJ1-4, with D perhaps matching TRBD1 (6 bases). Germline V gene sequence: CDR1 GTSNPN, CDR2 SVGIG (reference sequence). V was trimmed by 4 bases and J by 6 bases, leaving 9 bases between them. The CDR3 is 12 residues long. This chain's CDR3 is CAWTGAHEKLFF. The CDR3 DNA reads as TGTGCCTGGACAGGGGCCCATGAAAAACTGTTTTTT.

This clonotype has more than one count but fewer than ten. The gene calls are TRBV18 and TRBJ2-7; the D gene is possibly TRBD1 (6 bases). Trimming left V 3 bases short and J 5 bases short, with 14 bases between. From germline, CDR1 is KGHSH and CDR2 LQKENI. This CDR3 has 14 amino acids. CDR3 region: CASSPTGTSNEQYF. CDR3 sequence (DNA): TGTGCCAGCTCACCTACCGGGACAAGCAACGAGCAGTACTTC. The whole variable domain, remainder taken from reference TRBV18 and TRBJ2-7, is NAGVMQNPRHLVRRRGQEARLRCSPMKGHSHVYWYRQLPEEGLKFMVYLQKENIIDESGMPKERFSAEFPKEGPSILRIQQVVRGDSAAYFCASSPTGTSNEQYFGPGTRLTVT.

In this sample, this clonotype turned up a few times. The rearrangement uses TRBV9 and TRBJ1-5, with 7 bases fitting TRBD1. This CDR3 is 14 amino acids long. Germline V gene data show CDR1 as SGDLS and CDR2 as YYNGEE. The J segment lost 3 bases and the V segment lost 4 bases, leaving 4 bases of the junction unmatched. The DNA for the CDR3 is TGTGCCAGCAGCACCGACAGGGACAATCAGCCCCAGCATTTT. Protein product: CASSTDRDNQPQHF.

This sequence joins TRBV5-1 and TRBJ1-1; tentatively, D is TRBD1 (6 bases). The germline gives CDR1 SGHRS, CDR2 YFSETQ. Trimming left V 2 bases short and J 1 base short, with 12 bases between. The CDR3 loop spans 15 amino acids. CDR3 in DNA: TGCGCCAGCAGCTTTACAGGGAGTTCGAACACTGAAGCTTTCTTT. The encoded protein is CASSFTGSSNTEAFF.

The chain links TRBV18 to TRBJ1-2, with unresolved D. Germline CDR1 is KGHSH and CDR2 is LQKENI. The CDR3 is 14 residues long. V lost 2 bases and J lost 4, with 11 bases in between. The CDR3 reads CASSPGPMAYGYTF. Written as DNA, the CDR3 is TGTGCCAGCTCACCAGGGCCCATGGCCTATGGCTACACCTTC.

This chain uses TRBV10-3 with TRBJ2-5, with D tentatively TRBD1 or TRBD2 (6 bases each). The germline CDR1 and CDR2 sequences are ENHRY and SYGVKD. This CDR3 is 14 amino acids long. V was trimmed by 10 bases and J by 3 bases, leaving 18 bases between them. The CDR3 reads CATFGGQREETQYF. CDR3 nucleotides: TGTGCCACCTTCGGGGGACAAAGAGAAGAGACCCAGTACTTC.

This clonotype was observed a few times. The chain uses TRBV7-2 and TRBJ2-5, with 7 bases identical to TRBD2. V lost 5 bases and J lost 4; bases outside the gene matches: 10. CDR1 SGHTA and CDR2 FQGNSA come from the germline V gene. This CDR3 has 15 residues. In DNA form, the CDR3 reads TGTGCCAGCAGCCCGCTATGGGAGCGGGGAGAGACCCAGTACTTC. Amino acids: CASSPLWERGETQYF.